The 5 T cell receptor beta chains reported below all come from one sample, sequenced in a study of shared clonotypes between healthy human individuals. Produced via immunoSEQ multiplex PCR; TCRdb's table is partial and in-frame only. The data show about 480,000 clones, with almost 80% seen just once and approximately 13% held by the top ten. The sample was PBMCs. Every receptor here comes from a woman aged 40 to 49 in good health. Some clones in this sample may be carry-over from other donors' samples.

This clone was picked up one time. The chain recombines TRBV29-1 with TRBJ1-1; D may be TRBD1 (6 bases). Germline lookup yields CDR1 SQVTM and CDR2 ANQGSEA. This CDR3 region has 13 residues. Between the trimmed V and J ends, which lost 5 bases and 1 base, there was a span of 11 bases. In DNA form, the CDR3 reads TGCAGCGTTTTAACAGGGTGGAACACTGAAGCTTTCTTT. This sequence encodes CSVLTGWNTEAFF.

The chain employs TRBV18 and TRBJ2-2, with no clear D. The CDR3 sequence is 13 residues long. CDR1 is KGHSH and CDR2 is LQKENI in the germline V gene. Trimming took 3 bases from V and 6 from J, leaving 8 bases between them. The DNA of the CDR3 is TGTGCCAGCTCACCGGGCCAGGCCGGGGAGCTGTTTTTT. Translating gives CASSPGQAGELFF.

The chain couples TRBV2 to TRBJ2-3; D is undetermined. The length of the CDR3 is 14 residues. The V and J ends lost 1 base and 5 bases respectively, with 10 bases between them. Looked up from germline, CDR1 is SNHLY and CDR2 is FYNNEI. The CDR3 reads CASSEDQFLDTQYF. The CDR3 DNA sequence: TGTGCCAGCAGTGAAGACCAATTTTTAGATACGCAGTATTTT.

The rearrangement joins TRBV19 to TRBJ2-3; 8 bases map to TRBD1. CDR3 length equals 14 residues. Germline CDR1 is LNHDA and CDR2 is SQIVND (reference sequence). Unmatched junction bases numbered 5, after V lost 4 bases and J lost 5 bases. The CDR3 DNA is TGTGCCAGTAGTACCCGGACAGGGTTAGATACGCAGTATTTT. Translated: CASSTRTGLDTQYF.

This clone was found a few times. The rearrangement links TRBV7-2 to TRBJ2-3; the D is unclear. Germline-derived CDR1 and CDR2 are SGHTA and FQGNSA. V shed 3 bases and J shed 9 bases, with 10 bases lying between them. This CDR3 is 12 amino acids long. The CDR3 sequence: CASSFTPPTQYF. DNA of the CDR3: TGTGCCAGCAGCTTCACACCCCCCACGCAGTATTTT.